A selection of T cell receptor beta chains follows, all from one sample in a study of blood T cell repertoires in COVID-19. The table came from immunoSEQ multiplex PCR; TCRdb's copy has only in-frame clones and leaves some out. The sample has tens of thousands of clones; more than 70% are singletons. The sequencing sample was made of peripheral blood. These receptors all come from an older woman with acute or convalescent COVID-19. CDR3s include the opening cysteine and the closing phenylalanine or tryptophan.

>TRBV6-1
CASSEDRGETQYF
>TRBV3-1/TRBV3-2
CASSHRTSGSSYNEQFF
>TRBV6-6
CASTPGQGNTGELFF
>TRBV4-3
CASSQEIWTGGSGELFF
>TRBV27
CASRIHQGLAEYNEQFF
>TRBV7-3
CASSLRATGSETQYF
>TRBV5-1
CASRNGYNEQFF
>TRBV7-9
CASNVGGKTGGSEQYF
>TRBV5-6
CASSLFQGSGLAGVSEQYF
>TRBV7-6
CASSLVSSGAGYTF
>TRBV9
CASSVGQGGNTIYF
>TRBV10-3
CAISDRGQTSYEQYF
>TRBV10-3
CAIRRDKVGSYEQYF
>TRBV11-2
CASSRNPLGGTDTQYF
>TRBV19
CASSRGTGLENTEAFF
>TRBV11-2
CASSLRTRNTEAFF
>TRBV14
CASSQRLAGAGQETQYF
>TRBV10-3
CATRVIQGGAFF
>TRBV11-1
CASSFGQGARSGELFF
>TRBV11-2
CASSQGGNTIYF
>TRBV18
CASSPAGGLREFF
>TRBV12-3/TRBV12-4
CASSYGGPQPQHF
>TRBV27
CASSLTGLGGNTIYF
>TRBV4-1
CASSQVGRGLYNEQFF
>TRBV14
CASSQEVLRTEQYF